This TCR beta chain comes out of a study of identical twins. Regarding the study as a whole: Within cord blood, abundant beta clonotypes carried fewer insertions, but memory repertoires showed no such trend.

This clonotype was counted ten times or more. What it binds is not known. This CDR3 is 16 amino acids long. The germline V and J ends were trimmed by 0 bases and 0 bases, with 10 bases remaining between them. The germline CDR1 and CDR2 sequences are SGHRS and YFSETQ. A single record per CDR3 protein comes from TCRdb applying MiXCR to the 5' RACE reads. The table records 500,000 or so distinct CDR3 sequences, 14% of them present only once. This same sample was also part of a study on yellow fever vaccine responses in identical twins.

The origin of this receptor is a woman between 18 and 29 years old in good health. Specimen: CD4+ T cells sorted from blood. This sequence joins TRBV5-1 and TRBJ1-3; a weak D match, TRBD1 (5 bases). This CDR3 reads CASSLGLGRSGNTIYF. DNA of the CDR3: TGCGCCAGCAGCTTGGGACTGGGGCGCTCTGGAAACACCATATATTTT.